The clone carrying this T cell receptor beta chain is a singleton in its sample. The data were obtained in a study of shared clonotypes between healthy human individuals. Libraries were prepared by immunoSEQ multiplex PCR; TCRdb keeps only in-frame clonotypes and omits some of them. Seen here are 1.6 million or so clones, approximately 98.5% observed once, and the top ten hold around 0.33%. This receptor was obtained from a man aged 30 to 39 in good health. Sequenced sample: naive CD4+ T cells sorted from blood. As to subset: CD45RA+ positively selected.

This chain's CDR3 is CASSLREGRKSEAFF. CDR3 DNA sequence: TGCGCCAGCAGCTTGAGAGAGGGGAGGAAGTCTGAAGCTTTCTTT. This chain connects TRBV5-1 to TRBJ1-1, with a weak D call TRBD1 (5 bases). The V and J ends lost 1 base and 6 bases respectively, with 16 bases between them. Germline CDR1 SGHRS, CDR2 YFSETQ. The CDR3 is made up of 15 amino acids.